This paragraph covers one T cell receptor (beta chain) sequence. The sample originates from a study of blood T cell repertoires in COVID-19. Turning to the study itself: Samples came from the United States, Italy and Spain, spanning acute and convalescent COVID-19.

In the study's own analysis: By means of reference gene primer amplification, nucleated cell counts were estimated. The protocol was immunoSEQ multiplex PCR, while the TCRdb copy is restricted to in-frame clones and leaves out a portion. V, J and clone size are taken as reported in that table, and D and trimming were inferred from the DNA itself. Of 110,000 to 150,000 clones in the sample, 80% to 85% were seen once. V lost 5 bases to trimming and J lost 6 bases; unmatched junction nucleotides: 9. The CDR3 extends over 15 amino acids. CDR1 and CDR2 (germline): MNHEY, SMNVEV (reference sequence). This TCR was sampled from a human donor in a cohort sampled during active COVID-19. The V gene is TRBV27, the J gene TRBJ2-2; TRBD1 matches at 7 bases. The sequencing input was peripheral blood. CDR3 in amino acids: CASSLRQGRAGELFF. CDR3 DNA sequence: TGTGCCAGCAGTCTTAGACAGGGACGGGCCGGGGAGCTGTTTTTT.